These 21 T cell receptor beta chains were sequenced from one sample in a study of T cell responses to AZD1222 COVID-19 vaccine. Assay used: immunoSEQ multiplex PCR; TCRdb lists only in-frame clones, some missing. The sample has about 120,000 clones, about 86% seen once; the top ten hold 9% to 15%. The sequencing here drew on peripheral blood, taken on day 0 of AZD1222 vaccination. These receptors were collected from an adult in good health.

The table lists this clone with a count of one. This rearrangement joins TRBV3-1 (or the pseudogene TRBV3-2) to TRBJ1-2; no definite D call. Per germline, CDR1 LGHDT and CDR2 YNNKEL (reference sequence). The CDR3 sequence is 14 residues long. V was pared by 1 base and J by 2 bases, with 8 bases between. The CDR3, as DNA: TGTGCCAGCAGCCAAGTGAAGAGAAACTATGGCTACACCTTC. Translating gives CASSQVKRNYGYTF.

This sequence joins TRBV10-3 and TRBJ2-2; D is perhaps TRBD2 (6 bases). Germline values: CDR1 ENHRY, CDR2 SYGVKD. Trimming shortened V by 0 bases and J by 3 bases, and 14 bases separated the two germline ends. CDR3 length: 17 residues. The CDR3 reads CAISESEGGMDTGELFF. CDR3 nucleotide sequence: TGTGCCATCAGTGAGTCGGAGGGCGGGATGGACACCGGGGAGCTGTTTTTT.

The V call is TRBV5-1, the J call TRBJ2-1; D call uncertain. The ends were cut back, 9 bases at V and 0 bases at J, with 16 bases in the middle. CDR3 length: 15 amino acids. CDR1 SGHRS and CDR2 YFSETQ come from the germline V gene. The CDR3 DNA follows: TGCGCCACCCACCCCCTGCGAAGCTCCTACAATGAGCAGTTCTTC. This translates into CATHPLRSSYNEQFF.

Comment on this clone: The same CDR3 can be traced to other DNA sequences in this sample. The V call is TRBV19, the J call TRBJ2-6; D is unresolved. V was cut by 2 bases and J by 1 base, with 6 bases left in between. The CDR3 consists of 15 residues. Per germline, CDR1 LNHDA and CDR2 SQIVND (reference sequence). CDR3 region: CASSIWVSGANVLTF. The CDR3 DNA reads TGTGCCAGTAGTATATGGGTATCTGGGGCCAACGTCCTGACTTTC.

This clone was seen a handful of times. The chain employs TRBV7-8 and TRBJ2-7, with 8 bases fitting TRBD1. The junction had 7 bases not matched to a gene; V was cut back by 6 bases and J by 0 bases. The CDR3 contains 15 residues. CDR1 is SGHVS, CDR2 FQNEAQ, per germline. The CDR3 here is CASSNPGQASYEQYF. The DNA of the CDR3 is TGTGCCAGCAGTAATCCGGGACAGGCCTCCTACGAGCAGTACTTC.

Only one count was recorded for this clone. J is TRBJ1-3 and V is TRBV6-2 or TRBV6-3, with TRBD1 as a possible D gene (6 bases). This CDR3 is 13 amino acids long. CDR1 is MNHEY, CDR2 SVGEGT, per germline. The germline V and J ends were trimmed by 6 bases and 2 bases, with 8 bases remaining between them. CDR3 amino acids: CASSRTAGNTIYF. As DNA, the CDR3 is TGTGCCAGCAGCAGGACAGCTGGAAACACCATATATTTT.

The chain has TRBV5-1 and TRBJ1-1; TRBD1 might be the D (6 bases). The CDR3 is 11 residues long. Germline lookup yields CDR1 SGHRS and CDR2 YFSETQ. V was cut by 4 bases and J by 11 bases, with 12 bases left in between. The CDR3 here is CASSTGQTAFF. The DNA for the CDR3 is TGCGCCAGCAGCACCGGACAGACTGCTTTCTTT.

The rearrangement uses TRBV20-1 and TRBJ2-3; the match to TRBD2 covers 10 bases. V lost 3 bases, J lost 3 bases, and 6 bases stayed unmatched. The CDR3 contains 15 residues. The germline CDR1 and CDR2 sequences are DFQATT and SNEGSKA (reference sequence). CDR3 residues: CSASPSSGRTDTQYF. CDR3 coding DNA: TGCAGTGCTAGTCCTTCTAGCGGGAGAACAGATACGCAGTATTTT.

CDR3 bases: TGTGCCAGCAGACCACCGGGACGGACCTACGAGCAGTACTTC. This codes for CASRPPGRTYEQYF. This chain connects TRBV27 to TRBJ2-7, with D possibly being TRBD1 or TRBD2 (5 bases each). Trimming stripped 6 bases from V and 2 bases from J, with 14 bases between. The CDR3 sequence is 14 residues long. The germline gives CDR1 MNHEY, CDR2 SMNVEV (reference sequence).

This clone came up once. The chain employs TRBV19 and TRBJ1-1; D is unresolved. This CDR3 is 12 amino acids long. Germline V CDR1 and CDR2: LNHDA, SQIVND (reference sequence). The CDR3 reads CAVRSKNTEAFF. The CDR3 region has the DNA TGTGCTGTCAGGAGTAAGAACACTGAAGCTTTCTTT.

The chain is built from TRBV7-9 and TRBJ2-1; D is unresolved. This CDR3 has 13 residues. Looked up from germline, CDR1 is SEHNR and CDR2 is FQNEAQ (reference sequence). With 5 bases removed from V and 9 bases from J, the gap between germline ends came to 14 bases. CDR3 DNA sequence: TGTGCCAGCAGCCTAGGACCGTTCCTTGAGCAGTTCTTC. This encodes CASSLGPFLEQFF.

This clone was counted a few times. The chain employs TRBV19 and TRBJ2-7; D may be TRBD1 or TRBD2 (5 bases each). V was shortened by 5 bases and J by 5 bases, with 10 bases between the two germline ends. The CDR3 has 12 amino acids. From germline, CDR1 is LNHDA and CDR2 SQIVND (reference sequence). The CDR3 coding sequence is TGTGCCAGTAGTGGGGGAACCCACGAGCAGTACTTC. It specifies CASSGGTHEQYF.

The chain uses TRBV15 and TRBJ1-2, with D unclear. CDR3 length: 13 amino acids. The V end was cut by 0 bases, the J end by 4 bases, with 6 bases between. Germline V lookup: CDR1 LNHNV, CDR2 YYDKDF (reference sequence). The CDR3 is CATSRDTLYGYTF. In nucleotides, the CDR3 is TGTGCCACCAGCAGAGACACCCTCTATGGCTACACCTTC. The whole variable domain, remainder taken from reference TRBV15 and TRBJ1-2, is DAMVIQNPRYQVTQFGKPVTLSCSQTLNHNVMYWYQQKSSQAPKLLFHYYDKDFNNEADTPDNFQSRRPNTSFCFLDIRSPGLGDTAMYLCATSRDTLYGYTFGSGTRLTVV.

The chain combines TRBV6-1 with TRBJ1-4, with D perhaps TRBD1 (6 bases). CDR1 is MNHNS and CDR2 is SASEGT in the germline V gene. V was pared by 0 bases and J by 7 bases, with 15 bases between. This CDR3 is 16 amino acids long. As DNA, the CDR3 is TGTGCCAGCAGTGAAGCGGGGGACATCGTCCTTGAAAAACTGTTTTTT. Protein sequence: CASSEAGDIVLEKLFF.

V and J are TRBV4-1 and TRBJ1-1; 8 nucleotides agree with TRBD1. The CDR3 has 15 amino acids. With V trimmed by 3 bases and J by 1 base, 4 bases remained unmatched. CDR1 MGHRA and CDR2 YSYEKL come from the germline V gene. The CDR3 region is CASSHRGLPNTEAFF. In DNA form, the CDR3 reads TGCGCCAGCAGCCACAGGGGGCTCCCGAACACTGAAGCTTTCTTT.

This clone is a singleton in its sample. The chain's CDR3 is CASLRGGGYNEQFF. CDR3 sequence (DNA): TGTGCCAGTCTCCGGGGCGGGGGGTACAATGAGCAGTTCTTC. The chain uses TRBV19 and TRBJ2-1, with 8 nucleotides matching TRBD2. Germline CDR1 LNHDA, CDR2 SQIVND (reference sequence). The CDR3 has 14 amino acids. With V trimmed by 8 bases and J by 4 bases, 7 bases remained unmatched.

The gene calls are TRBV6-5 and TRBJ1-2, with TRBD1 as a possible D gene (6 bases). The CDR3 sequence is 12 residues long. Per the germline V gene, CDR1 is MNHEY and CDR2 is SVGAGI. The V end lost 5 bases, the J end lost 4 bases, and 8 bases lay between the germline ends. DNA of the CDR3: TGTGCCAGCAGTCCGGACAGCTATGGCTACACCTTC. Its protein product is CASSPDSYGYTF.

This clone showed up just once. CDR3 protein: CASTYYRSTNEKLFF. CDR3 bases: TGTGCCAGCACTTATTACAGATCAACTAATGAAAAACTGTTTTTT. This rearrangement joins TRBV6-5 to TRBJ1-4, with no clear D. Trimming stripped 7 bases from V and 0 bases from J, with 12 bases between. This CDR3 is built from 15 residues. CDR1 is MNHEY, CDR2 SVGAGI, per germline.

The chain joins TRBV6-1 to TRBJ2-1, with 8 nucleotides matching TRBD1. The V gene end was trimmed by 1 base and the J gene end by 4 bases; junction bases not matched to a gene: 3. This CDR3 has 15 amino acids. The germline gives CDR1 MNHNS, CDR2 SASEGT. The CDR3 DNA reads TGTGCCAGCAGTGAAGTGGGACAGGCATACAATGAGCAGTTCTTC. It encodes CASSEVGQAYNEQFF.

V and J are TRBV6-5 and TRBJ2-7; TRBD1 might be the D (6 bases). The V gene's germline CDR1 is MNHEY and CDR2 SVGAGI. The germline V and J ends were trimmed by 0 bases and 5 bases, with 11 bases remaining between them. This CDR3 has 14 residues. The CDR3 nucleotides read TGTGCCAGCAGTTACTCGACACAGGGTAACGAGCAGTACTTC. Translated: CASSYSTQGNEQYF.

The V and J genes are TRBV6-2 or TRBV6-3 and TRBJ2-7, with D possibly TRBD1 on 7 matching bases. The germline gives CDR1 MNHEY, CDR2 SVGEGT. V was trimmed by 4 bases and J by 3 bases, leaving 13 bases between them. The length of the CDR3 is 14 residues. The CDR3 here is CASSSRQGGYEQYF. The DNA of the CDR3 is TGTGCCAGCAGTTCCCGACAGGGAGGCTACGAGCAGTACTTC.